These 3 T cell receptor beta chains were sequenced from one sample in a study of cytomegalovirus exposure and HLA in healthy donors (dated by TCRdb to about 2017). The library was generated by the immunoSEQ multiplex PCR assay. A mixture of 60 forward primers for TCR Vbeta segments and 13 reverse primers for TCR Jbeta segments was used in the multiplex PCR. The table comes from immuneACCESS by way of TCRdb, which keeps in-frame sequences with V and J called. Part of the clones is missing from these tables; in studies checked, under half for an unresolved V gene and the rest for unknown reasons. In this sample the table shows tens of thousands of clones, 65% to 75% of which occur a single time. The ten largest clones take up roughly 2% of the sample. Input material: PBMCs. These receptors all stem from a man aged 30 to 39 in good health and CMV-seronegative.

The rearrangement joins TRBV28 to TRBJ2-2, with 10 bases matching TRBD1. V lost 6 bases to trimming and J lost 7 bases; unmatched junction nucleotides: 11. The CDR3 covers 16 residues. Germline V gives CDR1 MDHEN, CDR2 SYDVKM. CDR3 amino acids: CASSRAGQGEVGELFF. The CDR3 nucleotides read TGTGCCAGCAGCCGAGCCGGACAGGGGGAAGTCGGGGAGCTGTTTTTT.

This chain connects TRBV28 to TRBJ1-2, with 8 bases identical to TRBD1. Germline assignment: CDR1 MDHEN and CDR2 SYDVKM. The CDR3 length is 13 residues. After removal of 5 bases from V and 8 bases from J, the junction contained 7 bases not matched to a gene. The CDR3 spells CASSPRDRNGYTF. The CDR3, as DNA: TGTGCCAGCAGTCCCCGGGACAGGAACGGCTACACCTTC.

The chain carries TRBV9 and TRBJ1-6; the match to TRBD1 covers 9 bases. Looked up from germline, CDR1 is SGDLS and CDR2 is YYNGEE. After removal of 2 bases from V and 5 bases from J, the junction contained 8 bases not matched to a gene. The CDR3 sequence is 17 residues long. The CDR3 is CASSVLWRDRDNSPLHF. The CDR3, as DNA: TGTGCCAGCAGCGTTCTCTGGCGGGACAGGGATAATTCACCCCTCCACTTT.